This T cell receptor beta chain stems from a study of cytomegalovirus exposure and HLA in healthy donors. Findings and limits, study-wide: Relative to equally common others, HLA-associated TCR beta chains showed greater clonal expansion in a later analysis. On later analysis, the bulk of CMV-associated TCR beta chains appeared to be HLA-restricted. Several of the most significant clusters were apparently associated with common viral pathogens in a later analysis. The authors considered a cluster of highly shared sequence variants likely to be a sequencing artifact.

The CDR3 loop spans 14 amino acids. V was pared by 2 bases and J by 5 bases, with 15 bases between. CDR1 and CDR2 (germline): GTSNPN, SVGIG (reference sequence). As for this clone: What it binds is unknown.

The PCR ran on 60 Vbeta and 13 Jbeta primers. Libraries were prepared by immunoSEQ multiplex PCR; TCRdb keeps only in-frame clonotypes and omits some of them. The sample consists of 85,000 to 100,000 clones, over 70% of them appearing once. The chain couples TRBV30 to TRBJ1-2; D uncertain. The sequenced sample was PBMCs. This sequence originates from a girl aged 2 to 9 in good health and CMV-seropositive. DNA of the CDR3: TGTGCCTGGAGTCTTGATTCGAGGGCGTATGGCTACACCTTC. Translated: CAWSLDSRAYGYTF. The complete variable domain, with remaining parts taken from reference TRBV30 and TRBJ1-2, reads SQTIHQWPATLVQPVGSPLSLECTVEGTSNPNLYWYRQAAGRGLQLLFYSVGIGQISSEVPQNLSASRPQDRQFILSSKKLLLSDSGFYLCAWSLDSRAYGYTFGSGTRLTVV.